A single sample gave rise to the 15 T cell receptor beta chains below, sequenced in a study of blood T cell repertoires in COVID-19. TCRdb's copy holds only in-frame clones and misses some; the assay was immunoSEQ multiplex PCR. The repertoire holds around 180,000 clones, about 84% seen once, with less than 15% in the top ten. What was sequenced was PBMCs or T cells enriched from blood (not recorded which). These receptors were obtained from a man aged 50 to 59 who had recovered from COVID-19.

This chain uses TRBV7-9 with TRBJ2-7, with TRBD2 as a possible D gene (6 bases). V lost 3 bases and J 1 base, leaving 16 bases between the germline ends. The CDR3 has 16 residues. The germline V gene has CDR1 SEHNR and CDR2 FQNEAQ (reference sequence). The CDR3 DNA reads TGTGCCAGCAGCTTGAGTGGGGGGTCCCTTTCCTACGAGCAGTACTTC. This translates into CASSLSGGSLSYEQYF.

This clone was observed a handful of times. The rearrangement uses TRBV4-3 and TRBJ2-2, with no clear D. The CDR3 runs 15 residues. V dropped 0 bases and J dropped 1 base, with 6 bases sitting between them. CDR1 is LGHNA, CDR2 YSLEER, per germline. The CDR3 loop reads CASSQERRNTGELFF. CDR3 coding DNA: TGCGCCAGCAGCCAAGAGAGGCGGAACACCGGGGAGCTGTTTTTT.

The gene calls are TRBV5-8 and TRBJ2-1, with D tentatively TRBD1 (6 bases). Trimming pared 1 base from V and 5 bases from J, leaving 16 bases between. This CDR3 contains 16 residues. Germline CDR1 SGHTS, CDR2 YDEGEE. In DNA, the CDR3 is TGTGCCAGCAGCTTGTTCCCACAGGGTGGGAACAATGAGCAGTTCTTC. Translation: CASSLFPQGGNNEQFF.

The chain recombines TRBV10-3 with TRBJ1-2; 7 nucleotides line up with TRBD1. This CDR3 spans 13 amino acids. Germline lookup yields CDR1 ENHRY and CDR2 SYGVKD. Unmatched junction bases numbered 7, after V lost 9 bases and J lost 3 bases. The CDR3 spells CAMTGTVHYGYTF. The DNA of the CDR3 is TGTGCCATGACAGGGACTGTTCACTATGGCTACACCTTC.

The CDR3 nucleotides read TGTGCCAGTAGTTCCCGACAGGGTCCCTCCCTGGACTACGAGCAGTACTTC. Its translation: CASSSRQGPSLDYEQYF. The rearrangement uses TRBV19 and TRBJ2-7, with TRBD1 matching over 7 bases. The CDR3 is 17 amino acids. CDR1 and CDR2 from the germline V gene are LNHDA and SQIVND (reference sequence). The ends lost 5 bases at V and 3 bases at J; junction bases unmatched: 16.

The chain uses TRBV3-1 (or the pseudogene TRBV3-2) and TRBJ1-2; 8 positions match TRBD1. Germline V gives CDR1 LGHDT, CDR2 YNNKEL (reference sequence). CDR3 length equals 15 residues. J lost 0 bases, V lost 2 bases, and 2 bases had no gene match. CDR3 in DNA: TGTGCCAGCAGCCAATACAGGGGGGCTAACTATGGCTACACCTTC. Its translation is CASSQYRGANYGYTF.

This chain uses TRBV30 with TRBJ1-2; D gene unclear. The V gene lost 7 bases and the J gene lost 2 bases, with 11 bases spanning the gap. Germline loops: CDR1 GTSNPN, CDR2 SVGIG (reference sequence). The CDR3 runs to 12 residues. The CDR3 DNA follows: TGTGCCTCCTGGACTTACAACTATGGCTACACCTTC. Residues: CASWTYNYGYTF.

This clone has just one count. The V call is TRBV18, the J call TRBJ1-3, with a possible D match to TRBD1 (5 bases). Trimming removed 0 bases from V and 7 bases from J, with 13 bases in between. The CDR3 sequence is 15 residues long. Germline CDR1 is KGHSH and CDR2 is LQKENI. CDR3 sequence: CASSPPSGRLNTIYF. The CDR3, as DNA: TGTGCCAGCTCACCACCGTCAGGGCGGTTGAACACCATATATTTT.

The chain is built from TRBV7-2 and TRBJ1-2, with D hard to call. Trimming cost V 4 bases and J 2 bases, with 2 bases left between them. This CDR3 is 11 amino acids long. Looked up from germline, CDR1 is SGHTA and CDR2 is FQGNSA. The DNA for the CDR3 is TGTGCCAGCAGCTCAAACTATGGCTACACCTTC. It codes for CASSSNYGYTF.

This clone was found once. This sequence joins TRBV9 and TRBJ1-5; the D is unclear. This CDR3 spans 14 amino acids. V lost 0 bases, J lost 0 bases, and 4 bases lay in between. The germline CDR1 and CDR2 sequences are SGDLS and YYNGEE. CDR3: CASSVGSSNQPQHF. The CDR3 region has the DNA TGTGCCAGCAGCGTAGGCAGTAGCAATCAGCCCCAGCATTTT.

This clone was counted a few times. This chain links TRBV7-8 with TRBJ1-1, with D perhaps TRBD1 (6 bases). The length of the CDR3 is 16 residues. With 5 bases removed from V and 1 base from J, the gap between germline ends came to 17 bases. Per the germline V gene, CDR1 is SGHVS and CDR2 is FQNEAQ. DNA for the CDR3: TGTGCCAGCAGCCCCCAAGGGGGTAACTGGAACACTGAAGCTTTCTTT. The encoded protein is CASSPQGGNWNTEAFF.

The chain couples TRBV7-2 to TRBJ2-1; 9 positions agree with TRBD2. V was clipped by 7 bases and J by 7 bases; unmatched bases: 11. CDR3 length: 15 residues. Germline V gives CDR1 SGHTA, CDR2 FQGNSA. In DNA form, the CDR3 reads TGTGCCAGCAACGTACTTAGCGGGGGAACAAATGAGCAGTTCTTC. Translating gives CASNVLSGGTNEQFF.

The V and J genes are TRBV28 and TRBJ1-6, with D hard to call. V was trimmed by 6 bases and J by 8 bases, leaving 14 bases between them. CDR3 length: 14 amino acids. CDR1 MDHEN and CDR2 SYDVKM come from the germline V gene. CDR3 protein: CASSARSPDSPLHF. As DNA, the CDR3 is TGTGCCAGCAGCGCTAGGTCGCCCGATTCACCCCTCCACTTT.

The chain is built from TRBV6-5 and TRBJ1-2; D gene uncertain. CDR1 is MNHEY and CDR2 is SVGAGI in the germline V gene. V lost 7 bases and J 2 bases, leaving 8 bases between the germline ends. The CDR3 has 12 residues. The CDR3 spells CASTGENYGYTF. The CDR3 DNA reads TGTGCCAGCACCGGAGAGAACTATGGCTACACCTTC.

The J gene is TRBJ2-7, the V gene TRBV5-5; TRBD2 is a possible D gene (6 bases). The V end lost 5 bases, the J end lost 3 bases, and 18 bases lay between the germline ends. The germline V gene encodes CDR1 SGHKS and CDR2 YYEKEE (reference sequence). This CDR3 has 15 residues. The CDR3 sequence is CASRWGEWSRYEQYF. The CDR3 nucleotides are TGTGCCAGCAGATGGGGGGAGTGGAGCCGCTACGAGCAGTACTTC.